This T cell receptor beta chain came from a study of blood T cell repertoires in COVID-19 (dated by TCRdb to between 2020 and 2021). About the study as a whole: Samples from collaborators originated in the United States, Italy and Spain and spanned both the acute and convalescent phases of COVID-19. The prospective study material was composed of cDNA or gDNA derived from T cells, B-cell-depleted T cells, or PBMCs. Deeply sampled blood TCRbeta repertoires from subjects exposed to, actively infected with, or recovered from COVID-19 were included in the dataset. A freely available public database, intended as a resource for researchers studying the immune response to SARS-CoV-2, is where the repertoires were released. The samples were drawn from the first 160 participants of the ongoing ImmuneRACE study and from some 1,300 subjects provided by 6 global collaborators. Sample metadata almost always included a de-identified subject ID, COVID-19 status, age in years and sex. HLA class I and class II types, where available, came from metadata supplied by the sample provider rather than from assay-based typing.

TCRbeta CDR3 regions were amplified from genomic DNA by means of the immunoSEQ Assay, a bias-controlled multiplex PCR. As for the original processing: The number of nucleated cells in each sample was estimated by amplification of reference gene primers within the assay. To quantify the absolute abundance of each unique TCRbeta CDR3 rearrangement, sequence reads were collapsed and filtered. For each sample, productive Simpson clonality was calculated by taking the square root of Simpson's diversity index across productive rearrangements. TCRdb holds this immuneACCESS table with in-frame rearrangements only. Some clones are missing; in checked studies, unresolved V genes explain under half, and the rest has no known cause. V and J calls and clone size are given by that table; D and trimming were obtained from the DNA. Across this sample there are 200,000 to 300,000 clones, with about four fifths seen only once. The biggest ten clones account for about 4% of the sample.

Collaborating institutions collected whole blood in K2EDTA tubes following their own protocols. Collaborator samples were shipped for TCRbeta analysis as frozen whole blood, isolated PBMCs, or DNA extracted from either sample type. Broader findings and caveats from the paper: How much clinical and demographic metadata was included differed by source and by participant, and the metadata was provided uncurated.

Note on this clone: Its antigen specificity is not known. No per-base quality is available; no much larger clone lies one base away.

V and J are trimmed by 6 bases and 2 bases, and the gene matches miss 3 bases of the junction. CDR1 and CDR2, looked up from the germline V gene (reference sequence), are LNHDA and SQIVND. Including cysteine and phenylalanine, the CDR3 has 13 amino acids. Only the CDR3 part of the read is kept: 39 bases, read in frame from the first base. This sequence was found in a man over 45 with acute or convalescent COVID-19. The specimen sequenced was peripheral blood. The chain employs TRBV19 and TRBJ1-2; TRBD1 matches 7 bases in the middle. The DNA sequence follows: TGTGCCAGTAGCCTACAGGGGAACTATGGCTACACCTTC. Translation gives CASSLQGNYGYTF.